The source of this TCR beta chain is a study of blood T cell repertoires in COVID-19. CDR3 length: 15 residues. Trimming at V came to 7 bases and at J to 5 bases, leaving 5 bases not matched to a gene. Germline values: CDR1 SGHTA, CDR2 FQGNSA. The protocol was immunoSEQ multiplex PCR, while the TCRdb copy is restricted to in-frame clones and leaves out a portion. The data contain fewer than 250,000 clones, 87% of them seen just once; the ten biggest clones take up about a tenth. The sequence was obtained from a man aged 25-45 years who had recovered from COVID-19. The chain links TRBV7-2 to TRBJ2-1, with TRBD2 identical over 13 bases. The source material was PBMCs or T cells enriched from blood (not recorded which). The CDR3 loop reads CASTPGTSGNNEQFF. The CDR3 DNA follows: TGTGCCAGCACCCCCGGGACTAGCGGGAACAATGAGCAGTTCTTC. The full variable domain, completed using reference TRBV7-2 and TRBJ2-1, is GAGVSQSPSNKVTEKGKDVELRCDPISGHTALYWYRQSLGQGLEFLIYFQGNSAPDKSGLPSDRFSAERTGGSVSTLTIQRTQQEDSAVYLCASTPGTSGNNEQFFGPGTRLTVL.